This T cell receptor beta chain appears in the sequencing data of a study of cytomegalovirus exposure and HLA in healthy donors. Findings and limits, study-wide: Cytomegalovirus association was listed for about 170 TCR beta chains. In a later analysis, specific HLA alleles were associated with 15,000 to 20,000 TCR beta sequences at a 0.05 false discovery rate.

The CDR3 length is 16 residues. Trimming cost V 2 bases and J 9 bases, with 20 bases left between them. CDR1 and CDR2 from the germline V gene are MDHEN and SYDVKM. The PCR contained 60 Vbeta and 13 Jbeta primers. Repertoires were generated with immunoSEQ multiplex PCR, while TCRdb's copy carries only in-frame clones and drops some. The sample has 45,000 to 65,000 clones; less than 85% are singletons. This clone has just a few counts. Its antigen is undetermined. Sequenced sample: PBMCs. The clonotype was recovered from a young woman in good health and CMV-seronegative. The V call is TRBV28, the J call TRBJ2-1, with D perhaps TRBD2 (7 bases). The CDR3, as DNA: TGTGCCAGCAGTTTAGAGGGCGGGGAGGGGGTACGTGAGCAGTTCTTC. This gives the protein CASSLEGGEGVREQFF.